The present T cell receptor (beta chain) was sequenced within a study of blood T cells in healthy people across ages. As to this clonotype: A read error may account for a junction end that differs from germline.

A sample-barcoded 5' primer and a J-beta primer mix were used in a second PCR of about 7 to 11 cycles. TCRdb itself ran the 5' RACE reads through MiXCR, one entry per CDR3 protein. Found here are a few hundred thousand distinct CDR3 sequences, approximately 27% of them singletons; the top ten hold 18%. The CDR3 consists of 14 residues. The germline CDR1 and CDR2 sequences are ENHRY and SYGVKD. J is TRBJ2-1 and V is TRBV10-3, with a weak D call TRBD1 (5 bases). This clonotype originated in a woman between 65 and 79 years old in good health. Sequencing was performed on blood. The CDR3 spells CATCPKTEINEQVF. As DNA, the CDR3 is TGTGCCACCTGCCCCAAGACAGAAATCAATGAGCAGGTCTTC.